A single sample is the source of the 4 T cell receptor beta chains below, sequenced in a study of cytomegalovirus exposure and HLA in healthy donors. The primer mix had 60 Vbeta and 13 Jbeta primers. Clones were sequenced by immunoSEQ multiplex PCR, and TCRdb holds only the in-frame ones, with some missing. The sample lists fewer than 200,000 clones, about four fifths occurring once. Sequences were obtained from PBMCs. These receptors were collected from a man under 40 in good health and CMV-seronegative.

CDR3 protein: CASGQIHTDTQYF. DNA for the CDR3: TGTGCCAGCGGACAGATACACACAGATACGCAGTATTTT. The genes are TRBV5-6 and TRBJ2-3, with D perhaps matching TRBD1 (6 bases). The CDR3 is 13 residues long. The V end lost 7 bases, the J end lost 2 bases, and 11 bases lay between the germline ends. CDR1 SGHDT and CDR2 YYEEEE come from the germline V gene.

J is TRBJ1-4 and V is TRBV28; 7 nucleotides align to TRBD1. The CDR3 has 16 residues. CDR1 and CDR2 (germline): MDHEN, SYDVKM. V dropped 2 bases and J dropped 3; count of bases not matched to a gene: 6. CDR3 residues: CASSLRAGTANEKLFF. CDR3 coding DNA: TGTGCCAGCAGTTTAAGGGCTGGGACAGCTAATGAAAAACTGTTTTTT.

The V gene is TRBV7-9, the J gene TRBJ2-2; 10 positions agree with TRBD1. The V segment lost 5 bases and the J segment 0 bases; nucleotides outside the gene matches: 3. CDR3 size: 16 residues. Looked up from germline, CDR1 is SEHNR and CDR2 is FQNEAQ (reference sequence). The CDR3 DNA is TGTGCCAGCAGCCCCGGACAGGGGGCGAACACCGGGGAGCTGTTTTTT. Its protein is CASSPGQGANTGELFF.

This chain links TRBV27 with TRBJ1-1; perhaps TRBD1 as D (5 bases). Germline loops: CDR1 MNHEY, CDR2 SMNVEV (reference sequence). The CDR3 loop spans 13 amino acids. The V and J ends lost 2 bases and 4 bases respectively, with 8 bases between them. The CDR3 spells CASSLTTVTEAFF. Here the CDR3 DNA reads TGTGCCAGCAGTTTAACGACAGTCACTGAAGCTTTCTTT.